Shown below are 29 T cell receptor beta chains from a single sample sequenced in a study of T-cell memory formation after mild COVID-19 (dated by TCRdb to about 2021). Library creation used 5' RACE. TCRdb names Illumina NovaSeq 6000 as the instrument used. TCRdb trimmed the raw reads at Q25, called clones with MiXCR and kept productive beta chains. Every entry covers one CDR3 protein and lists the most common genes and DNA from its rows. The sample table holds 350,000 to 450,000 distinct CDR3 sequences, of which roughly 26% were seen once. Around 9.5% of the sample goes to the ten largest clones. Sequencing was carried out using PBMCs or a T cell subset sorted from them (not recorded which). These receptors originate from an adult woman who had mild COVID-19 (a few samples of this study predate the infection). The sample titles of this study are shuffled in the database, so cell type and time point are left out; the donor was told from shared clones.

In its sample, this clonotype was seen many times. The CDR3 sequence is CASSLGGTGAYEQYF. The CDR3 region has the DNA TGCGCCAGCAGCCTGGGAGGGACAGGTGCCTACGAGCAGTACTTC. This chain joins TRBV5-1 and TRBJ2-7; TRBD1 is a possible D gene (8 bases). The germline V and J ends were trimmed by 4 bases and 2 bases, with 16 bases remaining between them. CDR1 is SGHRS and CDR2 is YFSETQ in the germline V gene. This CDR3 region has 15 residues.

The table lists this clonotype with a few counts. The CDR3 coding sequence is TGCAGTGCTAGAGCCCCCACAGGATTGAACACTGAAGCTTTCTTT. Residues: CSARAPTGLNTEAFF. This chain links TRBV20-1 with TRBJ1-1; weak D call: TRBD1 (5 bases). V was shortened by 1 base and J by 0 bases, with 12 bases between the two germline ends. Germline V gives CDR1 DFQATT, CDR2 SNEGSKA (reference sequence). This CDR3 comprises 15 residues.

This clonotype was seen only a few times. V gene TRBV4-1 combines with J gene TRBJ1-2, with D possibly TRBD1 on 5 matching bases. Trimming left V 0 bases short and J 10 bases short, with 12 bases between. The CDR3 length is 13 residues. Germline V CDR1 and CDR2: MGHRA, YSYEKL. CDR3 sequence (DNA): TGCGCCAGCAGCCAAGATCGGACACCGTTCTACACCTTC. Encoded protein: CASSQDRTPFYTF.

Regarding this clonotype: The germline gene is not matched at one end of the junction; a read error may be the cause. The V and J genes are TRBV2 and TRBJ2-1; maybe TRBD1 (6 bases). The CDR3 contains 13 residues. Per germline, CDR1 SNHLY and CDR2 FYNNEI. CDR3 loop: CASSGGGSLMGVF. CDR3 coding DNA: TGTGCCAGCAGCGGTGGGGGCAGCCTTATGGGTGTCTTC.

This clonotype has a count of ten or more. This chain uses TRBV7-6 with TRBJ2-2, with D unresolved. V gave up 0 bases and J gave up 4 bases, with 3 bases separating them. The CDR3 length is 13 residues. Per germline, CDR1 SGHVS and CDR2 FNYEAQ. The CDR3 protein is CASSLAVTGELFF. The CDR3 DNA is TGTGCCAGCAGCTTAGCTGTCACCGGGGAGCTGTTTTTT.

V and J are TRBV12-3 or TRBV12-4 and TRBJ2-1; 8 bases are a match to TRBD2. This CDR3 has 15 residues. V shed 6 bases and J 4 bases; nucleotides not matched to a gene: 8. CDR3 sequence (DNA): TGTGCCAGCAGGCTAGCCGGGACTAGATACAATGAGCAGTTCTTC. It yields the protein CASRLAGTRYNEQFF.

This clonotype was counted between two and nine times. The rearrangement links TRBV14 to TRBJ2-6, with D uncertain. V lost 0 bases and J 2 bases, leaving 11 bases between the germline ends. Germline V gives CDR1 SGHDN, CDR2 FVKESK. CDR3 length equals 17 residues. The CDR3 DNA reads as TGTGCCAGCAGCCAAGAGTATGCGTCAGCTGGGGCCAACGTCCTGACTTTC. The encoded protein is CASSQEYASAGANVLTF.

The chain employs TRBV6-6 and TRBJ2-3; D gene ambiguous. This CDR3 has 14 residues. Germline V gives CDR1 MNHNY, CDR2 SVGAGI (reference sequence). With 7 bases removed from V and 0 bases from J, the gap between germline ends came to 11 bases. Here the CDR3 reads CASTKPSSTDTQYF. The CDR3 coding sequence is TGTGCCAGCACAAAACCCTCCAGCACAGATACGCAGTATTTT.

This chain connects TRBV6-5 to TRBJ2-3, with 13 positions matching TRBD2. The CDR3 runs to 15 residues. Germline-derived CDR1 and CDR2 are MNHEY and SVGAGI. J was trimmed by 6 bases and V by 5 bases; bases with no gene match: 5. CDR3 region: CASSATSGRSDTQYF. DNA of the CDR3: TGTGCCAGCAGTGCGACTAGCGGGAGGTCTGATACGCAGTATTTT.

This clonotype showed up just a few times. V usage is TRBV10-3 and J usage is TRBJ1-2; TRBD1 agrees at 8 bases. The CDR3 contains 12 residues. The trim removed 10 bases at V and 4 bases at J, leaving 5 bases unmatched. CDR1 and CDR2 (germline): ENHRY, SYGVKD. The CDR3 nucleotides read TGTGCCACCTGGACAGGGACCTATGGCTACACCTTC. Protein product: CATWTGTYGYTF.

The V and J genes are TRBV9 and TRBJ2-2, with 8 nucleotides matching TRBD2. The V and J ends lost 3 bases and 3 bases, in that order; junction bases with no gene match: 13. Per germline, CDR1 SGDLS and CDR2 YYNGEE. The CDR3 consists of 18 residues. The CDR3 loop reads CASSAPRASGQDTGELFF. The CDR3 bases are TGTGCCAGCAGCGCACCTCGGGCTAGCGGGCAGGACACCGGGGAGCTGTTTTTT.

This clonotype was seen only a few times. The rearrangement joins TRBV6-2 or TRBV6-3 to TRBJ1-1, with D unclear. The CDR3 sequence is 15 residues long. CDR1 and CDR2 from the germline V gene are MNHEY and SVGEGT. With 0 bases removed from V and 4 bases from J, the gap between germline ends came to 12 bases. The CDR3 DNA follows: TGTGCCAGCAGTTACTCCGGGCCCGGCGGCACTGAAGCTTTCTTT. Translation: CASSYSGPGGTEAFF.

V usage is TRBV4-1 and J usage is TRBJ2-7; D may correspond to TRBD1 or TRBD2 (6 bases each). The length of the CDR3 is 13 residues. Trimming cost V 2 bases and J 5 bases, with 10 bases left between them. The germline V gene has CDR1 MGHRA and CDR2 YSYEKL. The CDR3 region has the DNA TGCGCCAGCAGCCAAAGTAGGGGGGACGAGCAGTACTTC. Its translation: CASSQSRGDEQYF.

V and J are TRBV6-2 or TRBV6-3 and TRBJ1-1; a possible D gene is TRBD1 (5 bases). The V and J ends lost 7 bases and 4 bases respectively, with 16 bases between them. CDR3 length: 14 residues. CDR1 is MNHEY and CDR2 is SVGEGT in the germline V gene. DNA for the CDR3: TGTGCCAGCACCTGGGGACTCCCCAGCACTGAAGCTTTCTTT. The encoded protein is CASTWGLPSTEAFF.

In its sample, this clonotype was seen a few times. The chain couples TRBV12-3 or TRBV12-4 to TRBJ2-5; 11 positions match TRBD1. The V and J ends lost 6 bases and 5 bases, in that order; junction bases with no gene match: 11. The CDR3 contains 16 residues. Here the CDR3 reads CASSPDGQGAWETQYF. The CDR3 nucleotides are TGTGCCAGCAGCCCCGACGGACAGGGGGCGTGGGAGACCCAGTACTTC.

V gene TRBV7-3 combines with J gene TRBJ1-2; 7 positions match TRBD1. The germline gives CDR1 SGHTA, CDR2 FQGTGA. This CDR3 is 17 amino acids long. Trimming at V came to 3 bases and at J to 0 bases, leaving 10 bases not matched to a gene. CDR3 DNA sequence: TGTGCCAGCAGCTTGGGCCCGGGACAGACGCCTAACTATGGCTACACCTTC. This codes for CASSLGPGQTPNYGYTF.

This clonotype was seen only a few times. This chain uses TRBV7-3 with TRBJ2-3; TRBD1 or TRBD2 may be the D gene (6 bases each). This CDR3 spans 15 amino acids. V shed 4 bases and J shed 3 bases, with 14 bases lying between them. Germline V gene lookup returns CDR1 SGHTA and CDR2 FQGTGA. The CDR3 loop is CASSSRGGPTDTQYF. The DNA for the CDR3 is TGTGCCAGCAGCTCTCGAGGGGGGCCTACAGATACGCAGTATTTT.

The chain links TRBV6-2 or TRBV6-3 to TRBJ2-7, with D maybe TRBD1 (5 bases). Germline V gene sequence: CDR1 MNHEY, CDR2 SVGEGT. This CDR3 spans 15 amino acids. V lost 2 bases, J lost 0 bases, and 11 bases lay in between. The chain's CDR3 is CASSYDSYYSYEQYF. For the CDR3, the DNA is TGTGCCAGCAGTTACGACAGCTATTACTCCTACGAGCAGTACTTC.

This clonotype was seen repeatedly, ten times or more. The rearrangement uses TRBV12-3 or TRBV12-4 and TRBJ2-5; 8 nucleotides agree with TRBD2. The CDR3 extends over 16 amino acids. After removal of 6 bases from V and 7 bases from J, the junction contained 16 bases not matched to a gene. CDR3 loop: CASRQLAVGVRGTQYF. CDR3 coding DNA: TGTGCCAGCAGACAACTAGCGGTCGGAGTTCGAGGGACCCAGTACTTC.

The rearrangement joins TRBV18 to TRBJ2-3, with TRBD1 matching over 7 bases. V gave up 5 bases and J gave up 0 bases; unmatched junction bases: 17. Germline V gene sequence: CDR1 KGHSH, CDR2 LQKENI. This CDR3 has 19 residues. The CDR3 is CASSSMDRSVEWSTDTQYF. For the CDR3, the DNA is TGTGCCAGCTCATCCATGGACAGGTCTGTAGAGTGGAGCACAGATACGCAGTATTTT.

This clonotype has only a few counts. V and J are TRBV7-9 and TRBJ2-1; 9 nucleotides align to TRBD1. The germline V gene has CDR1 SEHNR and CDR2 FQNEAQ (reference sequence). Trimming took 5 bases from V and 10 from J; bases not matched to a gene: 6. The CDR3 loop spans 13 amino acids. CDR3 in amino acids: CASSRDRAGEQFF. In nucleotides, the CDR3 is TGTGCCAGCAGCCGGGACAGGGCCGGAGAGCAGTTCTTC.

This clonotype was counted ten times or more. In DNA form, the CDR3 reads TGTGCCAGCAGCTTACCGACGGACAGGGCCACTGAAGCTTTCTTT. Translating gives CASSLPTDRATEAFF. The rearrangement joins TRBV7-9 to TRBJ1-1, with 8 bases identical to TRBD1. Germline V CDR1 and CDR2: SEHNR, FQNEAQ (reference sequence). V gave up 2 bases and J gave up 4 bases; unmatched junction bases: 6. The CDR3 runs to 15 residues.

There are many counts of this clonotype. The J gene is TRBJ2-7, the V gene TRBV20-1; D possibly matches TRBD1 or TRBD2 (5 bases each). The CDR3 runs 12 residues. The germline CDR1 and CDR2 sequences are DFQATT and SNEGSKA (reference sequence). V was clipped by 6 bases and J by 6 bases, with 15 bases between them. The CDR3, as DNA: TGCAGTGCGGACGTGAGGGGCATCGAGCAGTACTTC. This codes for CSADVRGIEQYF.

This clonotype was seen many times. The rearrangement links TRBV5-4 to TRBJ2-2; 8 bases line up with TRBD2. J gave up 4 bases and V 2 bases, and 7 bases lay outside the gene matches. CDR1 is SGHNT, CDR2 YYREEE, per germline (reference sequence). The CDR3 is 16 residues long. CDR3 sequence (DNA): TGTGCCAGCAGCTTTACGGGAGGGCCGGGCACCGGGGAGCTGTTTTTT. Its protein product is CASSFTGGPGTGELFF.

This clonotype occurred a few times. The chain combines TRBV24-1 with TRBJ2-7; tentative D call: TRBD1 (6 bases). Trimming cost V 9 bases and J 0 bases, with 8 bases left between them. The length of the CDR3 is 12 residues. Germline V gives CDR1 KGHDR, CDR2 SFDVKD. CDR3: CATGDTSYEQYF. CDR3 nucleotides: TGTGCCACCGGGGACACCTCCTACGAGCAGTACTTC.

This clonotype turned up a few times. V usage is TRBV7-6 and J usage is TRBJ1-1; tentative D call: TRBD1 (5 bases). V was trimmed by 3 bases and J by 3 bases, leaving 26 bases between them. CDR3 size: 19 residues. Germline V lookup: CDR1 SGHVS, CDR2 FNYEAQ. Written as DNA, the CDR3 is TGTGCCAGCAGCTTCCCCGGGGGGAGTGAGGCGGGATCGGACACTGAAGCTTTCTTT. It translates to CASSFPGGSEAGSDTEAFF. Full variable domain (rest looked up from reference TRBV7-6 and TRBJ1-1): GAGVSQSPRYKVTKRGQDVALRCDPISGHVSLYWYRQALGQGPEFLTYFNYEAQQDKSGLPNDRFSAERPEGSISTLTIQRTEQRDSAMYRCASSFPGGSEAGSDTEAFFGQGTRLTVV.

This clonotype was detected ten times or more. The V gene is TRBV7-8, the J gene TRBJ2-3; 7 bases agree with TRBD1. Germline CDR1 and CDR2: SGHVS and FQNEAQ. V lost 7 bases, J lost 1 base, and 5 bases stayed unmatched. The CDR3 has 14 residues. CDR3 sequence reads: CASKFRGRTDTQYF. DNA for the CDR3: TGTGCCAGCAAGTTTAGGGGGCGCACAGATACGCAGTATTTT.

The chain employs TRBV15 and TRBJ2-3; TRBD2 matches at 8 bases. The junction had 4 bases not matched to a gene; V was cut back by 5 bases and J by 0 bases. Germline CDR1 LNHNV, CDR2 YYDKDF (reference sequence). The CDR3 runs 15 residues. CDR3: CATSVLAASTDTQYF. As DNA, the CDR3 is TGTGCCACCAGCGTACTAGCGGCAAGCACAGATACGCAGTATTTT.

This clonotype was seen more than once but under ten times. V and J are TRBV12-3 or TRBV12-4 and TRBJ1-1; 8 nucleotides agree with TRBD1. The CDR3 is 14 amino acids. J was trimmed by 5 bases and V by 5 bases; bases with no gene match: 7. This CDR3 is CASSTGGPGTEAFF. DNA for the CDR3: TGTGCCAGCAGTACAGGGGGGCCGGGGACTGAAGCTTTCTTT.